What follows is one T cell receptor beta chain and its context. The antigen it binds to is not known. It has no much larger one-base neighbor in the sample; base qualities were not kept. RNA was isolated from bulk, unsorted tissue, and RNA quality was assessed with a NanoDrop ND-1000 and an Agilent 2100. All donors had newly diagnosed lung cancer, had not received prior chemotherapy, and were admitted for thoracic surgery in China between August and November 2014. Patients who had received previous radiotherapy or chemotherapy, or who had another concurrent cancer, were excluded from the study. Surgical tissue pieces of roughly 1-2.2 cm3 were preserved in RNAlater solution and were kept at -80 degrees C until use. Reading the germline V gene gives CDR1 SGDLS and CDR2 YYNGEE. The CDR3 contains 15 residues, cysteine and phenylalanine counted. The kept DNA is CDR3 alone, 45 bases in frame from the first base. Trimming removed 0 bases from V and 4 bases from J; the gene matches leave 5 bases unexplained.

The data are from a study of tumor and adjacent non-tumor tissue in lung cancer (dated by TCRdb to the late 2010s). Background on the whole study: Patients with adenocarcinoma (12), squamous cell carcinoma (2) and small cell lung cancer (1) were included in the cohort. Among the approximately 15 patients, ages ranged from about 30 to 85 years, approximately 10 were men and 5 were women, and disease was TNM stage I to III. TCRbeta CDR3 sequencing was performed on approximately 30 paired specimens, with one tumor sample and one normal lung sample collected per patient. Sequencing produced 130,000,000 or so productive TCRbeta reads in total, an average of approximately 4 million reads per sample. The study compared bulk TCRbeta repertoires from lung tumor tissue and matched distant non-tumor lung tissue of some 15 lung cancer patients.

The study at large found these results: With only about 16 patients in the cohort, the authors noted that larger samples and more detailed clinical data are needed. Neither the sequencing platform nor unique molecular identifiers are named or mentioned anywhere in the methods. Significantly higher TCR diversity (inverse Simpson) was observed in tumor tissue than in normal lung tissue (roughly 470 vs 170, P = 0.0075, Mann-Whitney U test). The top 100 clones accounted for a significantly larger cumulative portion of the repertoire in normal lung than in tumor tissue. Peripheral blood was not sequenced, so blood TCRbeta repertoires in these lung cancer patients were not examined. TCR diversity was significantly higher in younger patients, and greater tumor TCR diversity was associated with shorter overall survival and shorter disease-free survival.

The library relied on multiplex PCR. Sequencing was carried out with an Illumina HiSeq 2500. TCRbeta libraries were constructed through three rounds of nested PCR with primers (Table S4) according to protocols modified from ARM-PCR. PCR products of 200-500 bp were gel-excised and purified with the QIAquick gel extraction kit before sequencing. The authors' analysis ran thus. Reads were cleaned using Trimmomatic, were merged into complete CDR3 sequences using FLASH, and were assigned to V(D)J germline segments using MiTCR. Clonal diversity was calculated as the inverse Simpson's index using VDJtools. A read counted as productive if the sequence was in-frame and lacked a premature stop codon. TCRdb reprocessing: public reads trimmed at Q25 with fastp, clones called with MiXCR, in-frame beta chains kept. Rows are unified per CDR3 protein, each entry keeping the most common DNA and genes. The V and J calls were determined by TCRdb, not by the authors. This sample is represented by more than 75,000 distinct CDR3 sequences; about two thirds of them were singletons. Around 12% of the sample rests with the top ten.

The clonotype comes from a woman in her 70s with non-small cell lung cancer. Specimen: lung tumor tissue. This chain is built from TRBV9 and TRBJ2-3, and TRBD2 matches 7 of the central bases. The DNA sequence follows: TGTGCCAGCAGCGTAGGGGGACTACTGCCAGATACGCAGTATTTT. This sequence encodes CASSVGGLLPDTQYF. This CDR3, with the reference TRBV9 and TRBJ2-3 proteins standing in past its ends, gives the full variable domain DSGVTQTPKHLITATGQRVTLRCSPRSGDLSVYWYQQSLDQGLQFLIQYYNGEERAKGNILERFSAQQFPDLHSELNLSSLELGDSALYFCASSVGGLLPDTQYFGPGTRLTVL.